This T cell receptor (beta chain) was recorded in a study of T cells generated in artificial thymic organoids. Study conclusions and caveats: No Valpha or Vbeta usage skew appeared in organoid-derived T cells.

TCRalpha and TCRbeta libraries were amplified separately by semi-nested PCR with TRAC or TRBC reverse primers. TCRdb called the 5' RACE reads again in MiXCR, with one record for every CDR3 protein. Of 8,200 or so distinct CDR3 sequences in the sample, under 30% were seen once. This clonotype is large within its sample. Its target is not known. Human HSPCs were combined with MS5 stroma expressing human DLL1. Organoids were seeded with FACS-purified CD34+CD3- stem and progenitor cells depleted of residual T cells. Organoid and thymic CD3+TCRalphabeta+CD8 single positive T cells were FACS sorted before RNA extraction. Each sample used about 35,000 to 220,000 sorted cells for RNA. The sample was naive CD8+ T cells grown in artificial thymic organoids from cord blood stem and progenitor cells. Subset noted: CD3+TCRalphabeta+CD8SP T cells; for blood, CD45RO-CCR7+ naive CD8+ T cells. The clonotype comes from a human donor who gave cord blood stem cells for thymic organoid culture, a cardiac surgery patient who gave postnatal thymus, or a blood donor (not recorded which).

The CDR3 reads CASSLRGCRTYEQYF. The CDR3 nucleotides are TGTGCCAGCAGCTTGAGGGGTTGCAGAACCTACGAGCAGTACTTC. The chain combines TRBV5-6 with TRBJ2-7, with a possible D match to TRBD1 (5 bases). The length of the CDR3 is 15 residues. CDR1 SGHDT and CDR2 YYEEEE come from the germline V gene. Trimming stripped 1 base from V and 2 bases from J, with 13 bases between.